This T cell receptor beta chain is from a study of blood T cells in healthy people across ages. General observations from the study: There were more naive CD4+ cells and higher diversity in long-lived donors than in aged donors.

Together with a sample-barcoded 5' primer, a J-beta primer mix was included in a second PCR lasting about 6 to 12 cycles. MiXCR, applied by TCRdb to the 5' RACE reads, yields one record per CDR3 protein. Of around 1,000,000 distinct CDR3 sequences in the sample, 25% were seen once. For this clonotype: The antigen remains undetermined.

CDR1 and CDR2 (germline): SGHNT, YENEEA. This CDR3 spans 15 amino acids. With V trimmed by 5 bases and J by 7 bases, 6 bases remained unmatched. Aged about 6 to 90, donors were systemically healthy Caucasians from Russia. Every participating donor contributed 8.5 to 10 milliliters of peripheral blood through a draw. The same data also went into a second study, on T cells of mothers and their children.

The material sequenced was blood. The source of this sequence is a girl aged 2-10 years in good health. The chain couples TRBV11-3 to TRBJ2-2; TRBD2 aligns across 11 bases. In nucleotides, the CDR3 is TGTGCCAGCAGCCCGATCGGGACTAGCGGCGGGGAGCTGTTTTTT. Translation: CASSPIGTSGGELFF.